These 26 T cell receptor beta chains came from one sample sequenced in a study of neurological immune-mediated disorders. TCRdb analysed the 5' RACE reads with MiXCR anew, one entry per CDR3 protein. The table includes 78,000 or so distinct CDR3 sequences, about 5% detected once. The sequenced sample consisted of PBMCs. All receptors derive from a woman aged 25-40 years with multiple sclerosis.

The rearrangement uses TRBV5-1 and TRBJ2-3; no clear D gene. Germline CDR1 SGHRS, CDR2 YFSETQ. Between the trimmed V and J ends, which lost 3 bases and 6 bases, there was a span of 8 bases. This CDR3 is 12 amino acids long. CDR3 in amino acids: CASSSDLDTQYF. CDR3 in DNA: TGCGCCAGCAGCTCCGATTTGGATACGCAGTATTTT. The entire variable domain, with the rest obtained from reference TRBV5-1 and TRBJ2-3, is as follows: KAGVTQTPRYLIKTRGQQVTLSCSPISGHRSVSWYQQTPGQGLQFLFEYFSETQRNKGNFPGRFSGRQFSNSRSEMNVSTLELGDSALYLCASSSDLDTQYFGPGTRLTVL.

This clonotype was seen only a few times. The rearrangement joins TRBV5-4 to TRBJ1-1; no firm D call. Between the trimmed V and J ends, which lost 0 bases and 0 bases, there was a span of 9 bases. The CDR3 sequence is 15 residues long. In germline, CDR1 is SGHNT, CDR2 YYREEE (reference sequence). In DNA, the CDR3 is TGTGCCAGCAGCTTGGTTAATAAGGTGAACACTGAAGCTTTCTTT. Its translation is CASSLVNKVNTEAFF.

The chain joins TRBV15 to TRBJ1-2; 11 nucleotides align to TRBD1. V dropped 0 bases and J dropped 6; count of bases not matched to a gene: 6. Germline CDR1 reads LNHNV; CDR2 reads YYDKDF (reference sequence). The CDR3 covers 16 residues. In DNA form, the CDR3 reads TGTGCCACCAGCAGAGAGAGTGGGACAGGGGGGAATGGCTACACCTTC. Its protein is CATSRESGTGGNGYTF.

V is TRBV4-1 and J is TRBJ2-5; D perhaps matches TRBD2 (7 bases). V gave up 0 bases and J gave up 5 bases, with 13 bases separating them. The CDR3 loop spans 15 amino acids. The germline V gene has CDR1 MGHRA and CDR2 YSYEKL. DNA for the CDR3: TGCGCCAGCAGCCAAGATAGGGGGGAGGGCGAGACCCAGTACTTC. Translating it yields CASSQDRGEGETQYF.

This clonotype was seen ten or more times. This chain uses TRBV20-1 with TRBJ2-3, with D hard to call. CDR3 size: 14 residues. From germline, CDR1 is DFQATT and CDR2 SNEGSKA (reference sequence). Trimming pared 5 bases from V and 5 bases from J, leaving 17 bases between. CDR3 residues: CSAGDGVFVDTQYF. CDR3 sequence (DNA): TGCAGTGCTGGTGATGGGGTGTTCGTAGATACGCAGTATTTT.

This clonotype was seen ten or more times. V and J are TRBV20-1 and TRBJ1-1; a possible D gene is TRBD1 (5 bases). V was cut by 7 bases and J by 7 bases, with 25 bases left in between. The V gene's germline CDR1 is DFQATT and CDR2 SNEGSKA (reference sequence). The CDR3 is 15 residues long. In nucleotides, the CDR3 is TGCAGTGTGACGGGTGAGGGGATCTTCTTAGATGAAGCTTTCTTT. Its protein is CSVTGEGIFLDEAFF.

This clonotype was recorded many times. The rearrangement links TRBV20-1 to TRBJ2-7; D is uncertain. The V end was cut by 3 bases, the J end by 2 bases, with 14 bases between. This CDR3 is 14 amino acids long. Germline lookup yields CDR1 DFQATT and CDR2 SNEGSKA (reference sequence). The CDR3 protein is CSASSSPAAYEQYF. The CDR3 region has the DNA TGCAGTGCTAGTTCCAGCCCGGCCGCCTACGAGCAGTACTTC.

At least ten counts were recorded for this clonotype. The rearrangement uses TRBV20-1 and TRBJ2-1; no definite D call. The CDR3 is 12 amino acids. The V gene's germline CDR1 is DFQATT and CDR2 SNEGSKA (reference sequence). The ends were cut back, 5 bases at V and 8 bases at J, with 13 bases in the middle. CDR3 sequence reads: CSAPQGFHEQFF. The CDR3 DNA reads as TGCAGTGCTCCCCAAGGCTTCCATGAGCAGTTCTTC.

This clonotype has ten or more counts. This sequence joins TRBV15 and TRBJ1-5, with D unresolved. Germline CDR1 reads LNHNV; CDR2 reads YYDKDF (reference sequence). Trimming took 5 bases from V and 2 from J, leaving 4 bases between them. This CDR3 is built from 12 residues. This CDR3 is CATSVGNQPQHF. CDR3 in DNA: TGTGCCACCAGCGTAGGCAATCAGCCCCAGCATTTT.

This clonotype was counted ten times or more. This sequence joins TRBV20-1 and TRBJ2-3; 7 bases agree with TRBD2. Germline loops: CDR1 DFQATT, CDR2 SNEGSKA (reference sequence). The CDR3 loop spans 14 amino acids. The trim removed 1 base at V and 6 bases at J, leaving 7 bases unmatched. The CDR3 sequence: CSARGGGSRDTQYF. CDR3 coding DNA: TGCAGTGCTAGAGGTGGCGGGAGCCGGGATACGCAGTATTTT.

This clonotype was observed many times. This chain connects TRBV20-1 to TRBJ2-5; 7 bases align to TRBD1. CDR1 DFQATT and CDR2 SNEGSKA come from the germline V gene (reference sequence). J gave up 5 bases and V 4 bases, and 7 bases lay outside the gene matches. The CDR3 extends over 13 amino acids. CDR3 sequence: CSANEVRGETQYF. CDR3 DNA: TGCAGTGCTAACGAGGTCAGGGGGGAGACCCAGTACTTC.

The rearrangement joins TRBV11-2 to TRBJ1-2; 7 bases agree with TRBD1. CDR3 length: 15 amino acids. CDR1 is SGHAT and CDR2 is FQNNGV in the germline V gene. V dropped 5 bases and J dropped 8; count of bases not matched to a gene: 14. This CDR3 reads CASSPGDSLLRGYTF. For the CDR3, the DNA is TGTGCCAGCAGCCCCGGGGACAGCCTCCTACGGGGCTACACCTTC.

In its sample, this clonotype was seen many times. This rearrangement joins TRBV6-2 or TRBV6-3 to TRBJ2-2; possibly TRBD2 for D (6 bases). The CDR3 covers 13 residues. Germline CDR1 is MNHEY and CDR2 is SVGEGT. The V end was cut by 8 bases, the J end by 1 base, with 8 bases between. CDR3 residues: CASLSGNTGELFF. CDR3 in DNA: TGTGCCAGCCTTAGCGGGAACACCGGGGAGCTGTTTTTT.

At least ten counts were recorded for this clonotype. The chain combines TRBV2 with TRBJ2-5, with D possibly matching TRBD2 (6 bases). CDR1 is SNHLY, CDR2 FYNNEI, per germline. Between the trimmed V and J ends, which lost 5 bases and 5 bases, there was a span of 21 bases. CDR3 length equals 16 residues. The CDR3 loop reads CASSNWLTGVQETQYF. Written as DNA, the CDR3 is TGTGCCAGCAGTAACTGGCTCACGGGAGTCCAGGAGACCCAGTACTTC.

This clonotype was counted only a few times. The chain couples TRBV12-3 or TRBV12-4 to TRBJ2-1; 13 bases fit TRBD2. CDR3 length: 20 amino acids. V gave up 5 bases and J gave up 2 bases; unmatched junction bases: 15. The CDR3: CASSPGLAGETLPPYNEQFF. The CDR3 DNA reads as TGTGCCAGCAGTCCCGGACTAGCGGGGGAAACTCTCCCTCCCTACAATGAGCAGTTCTTC.

This clonotype appeared many times. The chain links TRBV12-3 or TRBV12-4 to TRBJ1-1; D is ambiguous. The V gene lost 5 bases and the J gene lost 1 base, with 5 bases spanning the gap. There are 12 residues in the CDR3. The CDR3 nucleotides are TGTGCCAGCAGTCTACAGAACACTGAAGCTTTCTTT. This translates into CASSLQNTEAFF.

This clonotype has a count of ten or more. The chain uses TRBV12-3 or TRBV12-4 and TRBJ2-3, with D unclear. V was cut by 2 bases and J by 0 bases, with 9 bases left in between. The CDR3 totals 15 residues. Here the CDR3 reads CASSLNSQSTDTQYF. In DNA, the CDR3 is TGTGCCAGCAGTTTAAACAGCCAGAGCACAGATACGCAGTATTTT.

This clonotype has ten or more counts. The rearrangement joins TRBV18 to TRBJ2-6; the D call may be TRBD1 or TRBD2 (6 bases each). The V end was cut by 5 bases, the J end by 2 bases, with 13 bases between. The CDR3 spans 16 residues. Germline loops: CDR1 KGHSH, CDR2 LQKENI. In nucleotides, the CDR3 is TGTGCCAGCTCATCTGAAAGGGGGGCTGGGGCCAACGTCCTGACTTTC. Residues: CASSSERGAGANVLTF. The full variable domain, in which reference TRBV18 and TRBJ2-6 provide the parts outside the CDR3, is NAGVMQNPRHLVRRRGQEARLRCSPMKGHSHVYWYRQLPEEGLKFMVYLQKENIIDESGMPKERFSAEFPKEGPSILRIQQVVRGDSAAYFCASSSERGAGANVLTFGAGSRLTVL.

This clonotype came up many times. V and J are TRBV5-4 and TRBJ2-2, with D perhaps TRBD2 (5 bases). The CDR3 consists of 15 residues. The V gene's germline CDR1 is SGHNT and CDR2 YYREEE (reference sequence). V lost 4 bases, J lost 1 base, and 11 bases lay in between. The CDR3 region has the DNA TGTGCCAGCAGCCACCGGACTGTGAACACCGGGGAGCTGTTTTTT. Encoded protein: CASSHRTVNTGELFF.

This clonotype was counted many times. The genes are TRBV7-6 and TRBJ2-1; D perhaps matches TRBD1 (6 bases). This CDR3 has 15 residues. CDR1 and CDR2 from the germline V gene are SGHVS and FNYEAQ. Trimming left V 5 bases short and J 7 bases short, with 18 bases between. The CDR3 sequence is CASSLNRAPINEQFF. CDR3 nucleotide sequence: TGTGCCAGCAGCCTAAACAGGGCCCCAATTAATGAGCAGTTCTTC.

This clonotype was seen at least ten times. CDR3 sequence: CSARAGTNTEAFF. The CDR3, as DNA: TGCAGTGCTAGAGCCGGGACAAATACTGAAGCTTTCTTT. The rearrangement uses TRBV20-1 and TRBJ1-1; TRBD1 might be the D (6 bases). Between the trimmed V and J ends, which lost 1 base and 5 bases, there was a span of 11 bases. Germline values: CDR1 DFQATT, CDR2 SNEGSKA (reference sequence). CDR3 length equals 13 residues.

The J gene is TRBJ1-1, the V gene TRBV19; D is ambiguous. This CDR3 has 17 residues. Germline V gives CDR1 LNHDA, CDR2 SQIVND (reference sequence). V lost 4 bases to trimming and J lost 0 bases, with 18 bases between them. The CDR3 is CASSNRPEDLVNTEAFF. The CDR3 coding sequence is TGTGCCAGTAGTAACCGCCCGGAGGATCTAGTGAACACTGAAGCTTTCTTT.

This clonotype was counted many times. The chain carries TRBV10-2 and TRBJ2-3, with 14 bases identical to TRBD2. CDR1 WSHSY and CDR2 SAAADI come from the germline V gene. CDR3 length equals 18 residues. V gave up 7 bases and J gave up 1 base; unmatched junction bases: 10. The CDR3 spells CASKLPGLAGARTDTQYF. The CDR3 DNA is TGCGCCAGCAAACTCCCGGGACTAGCGGGGGCCCGCACAGATACGCAGTATTTT.

The V call is TRBV2, the J call TRBJ1-5; D might be TRBD1 (5 bases). Trimming shortened V by 6 bases and J by 3 bases, and 9 bases separated the two germline ends. The germline gives CDR1 SNHLY, CDR2 FYNNEI. The CDR3 length is 13 residues. The CDR3 region has the DNA TGTGCCAGCAGAGGGACTTTCAATCAGCCCCAGCATTTT. Protein product: CASRGTFNQPQHF.

This clonotype was seen a few times. The junction does not match germline at one end; this may be a read error. J is TRBJ2-5 and V is TRBV7-9, with 10 bases fitting TRBD2. Germline loops: CDR1 SEHNR, CDR2 FQNEAQ (reference sequence). The CDR3 extends over 15 amino acids. This chain's CDR3 is CASSVAGGTQETQYF. DNA for the CDR3: TGTGCCAGCAGCGTAGCGGGAGGAACGCAAGAGACCCAGTACTTC.

This clonotype occurred many times. The chain uses TRBV5-1 and TRBJ1-6, with a tentative D call TRBD1 (6 bases). The CDR3 has 16 amino acids. Deletions cut 0 bases from V and 7 bases from J, with 14 bases between. Germline lookup yields CDR1 SGHRS and CDR2 YFSETQ. CDR3 sequence: CASSLDPGQLNSPLHF. In DNA, the CDR3 is TGCGCCAGCAGCTTGGATCCGGGACAACTAAATTCACCCCTCCACTTT.